The next 29 T cell receptor beta chains were all read from a single sample in a study of beta chain features in type 1 diabetes. All of the isolated RNA was reverse transcribed, so expressed TCRB transcripts were sequenced. Libraries were prepared by immunoSEQ multiplex PCR; TCRdb keeps only in-frame clonotypes and omits some of them. The data hold roughly 610,000 clones, with about 16% observed a single time. Material: naive CD4+ T cells from blood. The receptors come from a man younger than 35 in good health.

This clone was detected only a few times. This rearrangement joins TRBV20-1 to TRBJ1-1, with D possibly matching TRBD1 (5 bases). Germline V gene sequence: CDR1 DFQATT, CDR2 SNEGSKA (reference sequence). The CDR3 totals 10 residues. The CDR3 here is CRGRGTEAFF. The CDR3 bases are TGCAGGGGACGGGGCACTGAAGCTTTCTTT.

This clone was detected a few times. This chain connects TRBV28 to TRBJ2-7, with D unresolved. Between the trimmed V and J ends, which lost 3 bases and 3 bases, there was a span of 6 bases. The CDR3 consists of 12 residues. Germline assignment: CDR1 MDHEN and CDR2 SYDVKM. The CDR3 loop reads CASSFRNYEQYF. CDR3 sequence (DNA): TGTGCCAGCAGTTTTCGGAACTACGAGCAGTACTTC.

This clone was detected only a few times. The V gene is TRBV28, the J gene TRBJ2-5, with D maybe TRBD2 (5 bases). This CDR3 spans 15 amino acids. Germline V gene sequence: CDR1 MDHEN, CDR2 SYDVKM. The ends were cut back, 3 bases at V and 3 bases at J, with 14 bases in the middle. The CDR3 DNA reads as TGTGCCAGCAGTTTTCCGGGATTAGGAGAAGAGACCCAGTACTTC. Residues: CASSFPGLGEETQYF.

This clone came up a few times. V gene TRBV2 combines with J gene TRBJ2-3, with a weak D call TRBD2 (6 bases). V lost 6 bases, J lost 4 bases, and 11 bases lay in between. The germline CDR1 and CDR2 sequences are SNHLY and FYNNEI. The CDR3 consists of 13 residues. The DNA of the CDR3 is TGTGCCAGCAGGGCCCCTAGCGCAGATACGCAGTATTTT. Translated, it gives CASRAPSADTQYF.

In this sample, this clone turned up a few times. V and J are TRBV6-1 and TRBJ2-6; D is unresolved. The CDR3 consists of 14 residues. Germline assignment: CDR1 MNHNS and CDR2 SASEGT. V was cut by 6 bases and J by 4 bases, with 10 bases left in between. The CDR3 coding sequence is TGTGCCAGCAGCTGGCTTAAGGGGGCCAACGTCCTGACTTTC. Its protein is CASSWLKGANVLTF.

V usage is TRBV7-2 and J usage is TRBJ2-7; D perhaps matches TRBD2 (6 bases). CDR1 is SGHTA and CDR2 is FQGNSA in the germline V gene. Trimming pared 8 bases from V and 4 bases from J, leaving 9 bases between. This CDR3 region has 11 residues. The CDR3 nucleotides are TGTGCCAGCGGGAGGAGGTACGAGCAGTACTTC. It is translated as CASGRRYEQYF.

This clone was counted a few times. The chain combines TRBV7-2 with TRBJ2-7, with 7 bases fitting TRBD2. Germline assignment: CDR1 SGHTA and CDR2 FQGNSA. Unmatched junction bases numbered 8, after V lost 5 bases and J lost 4 bases. The length of the CDR3 is 14 residues. Written as DNA, the CDR3 is TGTGCCAGCAGCCGAGGGACTACCCAATACGAGCAGTACTTC. Protein product: CASSRGTTQYEQYF.

This clone has just a few counts. This chain links TRBV6-5 with TRBJ2-7; 9 bases align to TRBD1. The CDR3 runs to 14 residues. After removal of 6 bases from V and 1 base from J, the junction contained 4 bases not matched to a gene. The germline gives CDR1 MNHEY, CDR2 SVGAGI. The CDR3 region is CASRRTGDSYEQYF. CDR3 nucleotides: TGTGCCAGCAGACGGACAGGGGATTCCTACGAGCAGTACTTC.

V usage is TRBV5-1 and J usage is TRBJ1-4; a weak D match, TRBD1 (6 bases). This CDR3 region has 13 residues. Germline CDR1 is SGHRS and CDR2 is YFSETQ. V was pared by 4 bases and J by 8 bases, with 12 bases between. The CDR3 DNA sequence: TGCGCCAGCAGCGCCGGGACATCAGAAAAACTGTTTTTT. The encoded protein is CASSAGTSEKLFF.

A few counts support this clone. The V gene is TRBV4-3, the J gene TRBJ1-5; the D gene is possibly TRBD1 (5 bases). The V and J ends lost 4 bases and 0 bases respectively, with 13 bases between them. Germline V gene sequence: CDR1 LGHNA, CDR2 YSLEER. The CDR3 extends over 16 amino acids. Written as DNA, the CDR3 is TGCGCCAGCAGCCCGGGACCCAGTCATAGCAATCAGCCCCAGCATTTT. It yields the protein CASSPGPSHSNQPQHF.

This chain's CDR3 is CASSQDYRVLNQPQHF. CDR3 nucleotides: TGCGCCAGCAGCCAAGATTATCGGGTGCTCAATCAGCCCCAGCATTTT. The rearrangement joins TRBV4-3 to TRBJ1-5; D unclear. Germline assignment: CDR1 LGHNA and CDR2 YSLEER. This CDR3 has 16 residues. The germline V and J ends were trimmed by 0 bases and 3 bases, with 12 bases remaining between them.

The rearrangement links TRBV5-1 to TRBJ2-7, with 7 bases matching TRBD1. From germline, CDR1 is SGHRS and CDR2 YFSETQ. The ends lost 5 bases at V and 0 bases at J; junction bases unmatched: 2. CDR3 length: 13 residues. DNA for the CDR3: TGCGCCAGCAGGACAGGGAGCTCCTACGAGCAGTACTTC. This sequence encodes CASRTGSSYEQYF.

The rearrangement links TRBV13 to TRBJ1-1, with a weak D call TRBD1 (6 bases). V shed 2 bases and J shed 0 bases, with 13 bases lying between them. This CDR3 is built from 16 residues. CDR1 is PRHDT, CDR2 FYEKMQ, per germline (reference sequence). The CDR3 DNA reads TGTGCCAGCAGCTTAATACAGGGATCGGTGAACACTGAAGCTTTCTTT. Amino acids: CASSLIQGSVNTEAFF.

V is TRBV5-1 and J is TRBJ2-5; 8 positions match TRBD1. Per the germline V gene, CDR1 is SGHRS and CDR2 is YFSETQ. CDR3 length equals 14 residues. Losses at the gene ends were 0 bases for V and 11 bases for J; bases not matched to a gene: 9. CDR3 sequence: CASSLGQGAEKQYF. CDR3 nucleotides: TGCGCCAGCAGCTTGGGTCAGGGGGCGGAGAAGCAGTACTTC. Supplemented by reference TRBV5-1 and TRBJ2-5, the full variable domain reads KAGVTQTPRYLIKTRGQQVTLSCSPISGHRSVSWYQQTPGQGLQFLFEYFSETQRNKGNFPGRFSGRQFSNSRSEMNVSTLELGDSALYLCASSLGQGAEKQYFGPGTRLLVL.

This clone has only a few counts. This chain uses TRBV4-1 with TRBJ2-2; no definite D call. The CDR3 has 14 residues. Looked up from germline, CDR1 is MGHRA and CDR2 is YSYEKL. V was pared by 4 bases and J by 5 bases, with 11 bases between. Here the CDR3 DNA reads TGCGCCAGCAGCCGACCGGGTGGGACCGGGGAGCTGTTTTTT. Protein sequence: CASSRPGGTGELFF.

This clone was found a few times. CDR3 in DNA: TGTGCCACCCGTATGGGGGGAAAAATAGGAGGTTCCTACAATGAGCAGTTCTTC. This gives the protein CATRMGGKIGGSYNEQFF. This chain links TRBV19 with TRBJ2-1; D might be TRBD2 (6 bases). Trimming shortened V by 10 bases and J by 1 base, and 26 bases separated the two germline ends. Germline values: CDR1 LNHDA, CDR2 SQIVND (reference sequence). The CDR3 runs to 18 residues.

This clone has more than one count but fewer than ten. J is TRBJ2-5 and V is TRBV7-2; TRBD1 aligns across 7 bases. The germline gives CDR1 SGHTA, CDR2 FQGNSA. The CDR3 covers 15 residues. The trim removed 5 bases at V and 5 bases at J, leaving 11 bases unmatched. The CDR3 spells CASSPRQGVGETQYF. CDR3 sequence (DNA): TGTGCCAGCAGCCCCCGTCAGGGGGTTGGGGAGACCCAGTACTTC. The full variable domain, in which reference TRBV7-2 and TRBJ2-5 provide the parts outside the CDR3, is GAGVSQSPSNKVTEKGKDVELRCDPISGHTALYWYRQSLGQGLEFLIYFQGNSAPDKSGLPSDRFSAERTGGSVSTLTIQRTQQEDSAVYLCASSPRQGVGETQYFGPGTRLLVL.

The chain carries TRBV2 and TRBJ1-4, with D perhaps matching TRBD1 (5 bases). V lost 5 bases and J 4 bases, leaving 14 bases between the germline ends. The CDR3 covers 15 residues. The germline V gene has CDR1 SNHLY and CDR2 FYNNEI. The CDR3 DNA reads as TGTGCCAGCAGTACCTCTGACAGAGTTAATGAAAAACTGTTTTTT. Protein sequence: CASSTSDRVNEKLFF.

This clone was observed a few times. The chain uses TRBV5-1 and TRBJ2-6; D remains unclear. The germline V and J ends were trimmed by 0 bases and 4 bases, with 8 bases remaining between them. The germline CDR1 and CDR2 sequences are SGHRS and YFSETQ. CDR3 size: 15 residues. The CDR3 nucleotides are TGCGCCAGCAGCTTGGGAGTCGTCGGGGCCAACGTCCTGACTTTC. Translation: CASSLGVVGANVLTF. Filled out from reference TRBV5-1 and TRBJ2-6, the complete variable domain reads KAGVTQTPRYLIKTRGQQVTLSCSPISGHRSVSWYQQTPGQGLQFLFEYFSETQRNKGNFPGRFSGRQFSNSRSEMNVSTLELGDSALYLCASSLGVVGANVLTFGAGSRLTVL.

This clone showed up just a few times. This chain links TRBV30 with TRBJ1-1, with 7 bases lining up with TRBD1. The germline V gene has CDR1 GTSNPN and CDR2 SVGIG (reference sequence). The length of the CDR3 is 14 residues. With V trimmed by 6 bases and J by 4 bases, 11 bases remained unmatched. CDR3 protein: CACPGQSSGTEAFF. The CDR3 nucleotides read TGTGCCTGCCCGGGACAGTCATCCGGCACTGAAGCTTTCTTT.

This clone was counted only a few times. The J gene is TRBJ2-7, the V gene TRBV25-1, with 9 bases fitting TRBD1. V lost 4 bases and J lost 5; bases outside the gene matches: 6. This CDR3 has 14 amino acids. CDR1 is MGHDK, CDR2 SYGVNS, per germline. The CDR3 reads CASSGYRGPDEQYF. CDR3 DNA sequence: TGTGCCAGCAGTGGGTACAGGGGGCCTGACGAGCAGTACTTC.

CDR3: CASSPKGGDIQYF. The CDR3 region has the DNA TGTGCCAGCTCACCAAAAGGGGGCGACATTCAGTACTTC. V gene TRBV18 combines with J gene TRBJ2-4; TRBD1 matches 7 bases. The V gene end was trimmed by 2 bases and the J gene end by 8 bases; junction bases not matched to a gene: 3. The germline gives CDR1 KGHSH, CDR2 LQKENI. The CDR3 extends over 13 amino acids. The full variable domain, completed using reference TRBV18 and TRBJ2-4, is NAGVMQNPRHLVRRRGQEARLRCSPMKGHSHVYWYRQLPEEGLKFMVYLQKENIIDESGMPKERFSAEFPKEGPSILRIQQVVRGDSAAYFCASSPKGGDIQYFGAGTRLSVL.

This clone was detected a few times. This chain joins TRBV10-3 and TRBJ2-7; 8 bases fit TRBD1. With 0 bases clipped from V and 5 bases from J, the junction kept 6 bases outside the gene matches. CDR3 length: 15 amino acids. The germline V gene has CDR1 ENHRY and CDR2 SYGVKD. This CDR3 is CAISESRTGNNEQYF. In DNA form, the CDR3 reads TGTGCCATCAGTGAGTCGAGGACAGGGAACAACGAGCAGTACTTC.

This sequence joins TRBV7-2 and TRBJ2-7; the D call may be TRBD1 or TRBD2 (6 bases each). CDR3 length equals 15 residues. The V end was cut by 5 bases, the J end by 6 bases, with 20 bases between. The V gene's germline CDR1 is SGHTA and CDR2 FQGNSA. CDR3 sequence reads: CASSRGGLGSLEQYF. In nucleotides, the CDR3 is TGTGCCAGCAGCAGAGGGGGGTTGGGAAGTCTCGAGCAGTACTTC.

The chain combines TRBV19 with TRBJ1-2; the D is unclear. Germline V gene lookup returns CDR1 LNHDA and CDR2 SQIVND (reference sequence). V was shortened by 5 bases and J by 4 bases, with 11 bases between the two germline ends. CDR3 length: 13 residues. Here the CDR3 reads CASSPLSTYGYTF. The CDR3 DNA reads TGTGCCAGTAGTCCGCTGAGTACCTATGGCTACACCTTC.

This clone was seen a handful of times. The J gene is TRBJ2-5, the V gene TRBV7-9; 10 nucleotides align to TRBD1. V gave up 4 bases and J gave up 3 bases; unmatched junction bases: 8. The CDR3 sequence is 16 residues long. Germline assignment: CDR1 SEHNR and CDR2 FQNEAQ (reference sequence). The CDR3: CASSSRQGAREETQYF. CDR3 bases: TGTGCCAGCAGCTCCCGACAGGGGGCGAGGGAAGAGACCCAGTACTTC.

V usage is TRBV27 and J usage is TRBJ2-6; D remains ambiguous. Germline CDR1 MNHEY, CDR2 SMNVEV (reference sequence). The V gene lost 3 bases and the J gene lost 0 bases, with 12 bases spanning the gap. The CDR3 length is 17 residues. CDR3 sequence (DNA): TGTGCCAGCAGTTTGGGCAGGCTAAGCTCTGGGGCCAACGTCCTGACTTTC. Translation: CASSLGRLSSGANVLTF. Full variable domain (remainder filled in from reference TRBV27 and TRBJ2-6): EAQVTQNPRYLITVTGKKLTVTCSQNMNHEYMSWYRQDPGLGLRQIYYSMNVEVTDKGDVPEGYKVSRKEKRNFPLILESPSPNQTSLYFCASSLGRLSSGANVLTFGAGSRLTVL.

This chain joins TRBV7-2 and TRBJ2-1; TRBD1 agrees at 10 bases. CDR3 length equals 15 residues. V trimming: 5 bases; J trimming: 9 bases; junction bases outside the gene matches: 10. Germline V gene sequence: CDR1 SGHTA, CDR2 FQGNSA. CDR3 in DNA: TGTGCCAGCAGCCCTAGACAGGGGGCGCTTGGTGAGCAGTTCTTC. Protein product: CASSPRQGALGEQFF.

This clone appeared a few times. The junction departs from germline at one end; a sequencing error may be responsible. J is TRBJ2-7 and V is TRBV7-7, with a weak D call TRBD2 (6 bases). CDR1 is SSHAT, CDR2 FNYEAQ, per germline (reference sequence). The CDR3 covers 10 residues. DNA of the CDR3: TGTGCTAGCAGCCCCACTTGGAGGGGTTTC. The encoded protein is CASSPTWRGF.